This is a list of T cell receptor beta chains from one sample in a study of blood T cell repertoires in COVID-19. Only in-frame clones appear in the TCRdb table, and some are missing; sequencing was by immunoSEQ multiplex PCR. The data show 250,000 to 300,000 clones, approximately 90% seen once. The sequenced sample was peripheral blood. All receptors come from a man aged 18 to 29 with active or convalescent COVID-19. Both conserved end residues are part of each CDR3. D genes are given only for firm matches.

v_call d_call cdr3_length cdr3_aa
TRBV3-1/TRBV3-2 . 14 CASSQEGQNYGYTF
TRBV30 TRBD1 11 CAWGTANEAFF
TRBV12-5 TRBD1 14 CASGVNRGTGELFF
TRBV4-3 TRBD2 18 CASSHDYTTSGVYNEQFF
TRBV7-9 . 13 CASSRLPGQPQHF
TRBV6-5 . 16 CASSYSGDKPNTEAFF
TRBV28 TRBD1 19 CASNPTGGLKASYNSPLHF
TRBV6-6 . 16 CASRARQAGTNEKLFF
TRBV4-2 TRBD2 13 CASSQDSGNEQFF
TRBV10-3 TRBD2 15 CASSTGGPNTGELFF
TRBV6-6 TRBD2 15 CASSYRTSGKDTQYF
TRBV10-3 . 12 CAITTGTGELFF
TRBV9 TRBD1 14 CASSSGTGGTEAFF
TRBV7-3 . 15 CASSYGQTSYNEQFF
TRBV2 . 15 CASRLVLSSTDTQYF
TRBV19 TRBD2 14 CASSRAWGGETQYF
TRBV5-1 . 16 CASSLEVSGDVRELFF
TRBV27 TRBD1 15 CASSFGTGSTDTQYF
TRBV6-5 . 14 CASSYVRADYEQYF
TRBV11-3 TRBD2 14 CASSFSSGVYEQYF
TRBV6-6 . 12 CASRQANYGYTF
TRBV3-1/TRBV3-2 TRBD1 16 CASSPTTGASTQPQHF
TRBV18 . 13 CASSPQGNEKLFF
TRBV12-3/TRBV12-4 TRBD2 13 CASTRGGTGELFF
TRBV6-1 . 12 CASSEVLSIQYF
TRBV10-1 TRBD1 13 CASSLDRENIQYF
TRBV19 . 13 CATTWGGDQPQHF
TRBV12-5 TRBD1 16 CASGLVLAGGSDTQYF
TRBV12-3/TRBV12-4 . 11 CASSSGAILDF
TRBV10-1 . 17 CASSGPEDSCPCYGYTF
TRBV6-6 . 13 CASSDTVGQPQHF
TRBV12-3/TRBV12-4 TRBD1 13 CASSFRGRETQYF
TRBV24-1 . 13 CATSGGTSYEQYF